This entry describes one TCR beta chain. Its specificity is not known. This sample was included in a study of T-cell reconstitution after alpha-beta-depleted transplantation in children. Library preparation (for TCRbeta) was performed with unique molecular identifiers. TCRdb ran MiXCR on the PCR reads and lists one entry per CDR3 protein. The profile covers fewer than 550,000 distinct CDR3 sequences, with 11% appearing a single time and 11% to 15% taken by the ten largest. Broader study findings: Roughly two months post-transplant, alpha-beta T cells reportedly originated from several hundred graft clones that had expanded. Surviving recipient T cells and thymic progenitors underlay high day-60 TCRbeta diversity in some patients. The main origin of T-cell counts and diversity one year after transplant was newly produced T cells.

This CDR3 is built from 16 residues. Germline lookup yields CDR1 MDHEN and CDR2 SYDVKM. The ends were cut back, 5 bases at V and 2 bases at J, with 19 bases in the middle. The chain recombines TRBV28 with TRBJ2-7, with D perhaps being TRBD1 or TRBD2 (5 bases each). The source material was PBMCs, mostly from graft donor cells, sampled 180 days after TCRalphabeta/CD19-depleted stem cell transplant. This sequence originates from a female patient younger than 10 who had a stem cell transplant for aplastic anemia, so the T cells may come from the graft donor. The CDR3 DNA sequence: TGTGCCAGCAGTCCTCATGGGACCTTTGGCGCCTACGAGCAGTACTTC. The encoded protein is CASSPHGTFGAYEQYF.